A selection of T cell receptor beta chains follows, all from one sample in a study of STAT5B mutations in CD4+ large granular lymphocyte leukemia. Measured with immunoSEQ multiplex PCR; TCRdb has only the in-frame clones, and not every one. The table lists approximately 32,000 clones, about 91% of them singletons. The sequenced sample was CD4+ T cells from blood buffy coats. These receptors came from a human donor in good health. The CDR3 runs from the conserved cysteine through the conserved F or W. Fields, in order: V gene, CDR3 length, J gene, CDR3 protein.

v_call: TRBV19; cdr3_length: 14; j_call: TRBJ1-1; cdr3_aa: CASSAYGRGTEAFF
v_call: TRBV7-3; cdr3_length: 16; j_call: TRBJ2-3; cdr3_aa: CASSSGLAGITDTQYF
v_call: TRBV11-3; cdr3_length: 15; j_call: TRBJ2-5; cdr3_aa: CASSLVTILQETQYF
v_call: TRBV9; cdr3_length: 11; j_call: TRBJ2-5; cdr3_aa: CASSGGETQYF
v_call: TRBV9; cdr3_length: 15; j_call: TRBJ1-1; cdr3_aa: CASSVASRVGTEAFF
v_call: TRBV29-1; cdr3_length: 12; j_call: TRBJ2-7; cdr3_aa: CSVAQGPYEQYF
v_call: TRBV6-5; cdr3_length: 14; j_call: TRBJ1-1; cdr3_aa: CASRITGRNTEAFF
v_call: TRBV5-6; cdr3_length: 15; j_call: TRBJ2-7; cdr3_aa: CASSLVGRVTYEQYF
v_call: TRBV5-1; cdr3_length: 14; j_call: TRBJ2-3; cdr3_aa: CASSGGTPSSRGYF
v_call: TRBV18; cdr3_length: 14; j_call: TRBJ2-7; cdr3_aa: CASSPLGTTYEQYF
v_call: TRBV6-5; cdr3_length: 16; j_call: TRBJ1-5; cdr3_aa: CASSSNRGLSNQPQHF
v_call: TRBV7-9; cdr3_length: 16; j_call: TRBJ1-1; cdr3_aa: CASSFGEIRRDTEAFF
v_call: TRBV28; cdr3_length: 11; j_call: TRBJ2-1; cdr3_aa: CASSTINEQFF
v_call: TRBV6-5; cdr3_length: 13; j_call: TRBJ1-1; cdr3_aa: CASSYRPGQAAFF
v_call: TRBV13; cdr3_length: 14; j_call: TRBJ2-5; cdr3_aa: CASSSGVREETQYF
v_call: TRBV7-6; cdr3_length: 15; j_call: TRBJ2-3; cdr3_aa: CASTLTPSGRDTQYF
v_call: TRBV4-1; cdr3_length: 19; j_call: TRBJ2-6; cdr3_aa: CASSRDPGVTERGANVLTF
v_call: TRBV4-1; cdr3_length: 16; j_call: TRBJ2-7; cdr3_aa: CASRYEAGTGSGEQYF
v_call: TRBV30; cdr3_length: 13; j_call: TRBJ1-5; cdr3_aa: CAWSVRSVQPQHF
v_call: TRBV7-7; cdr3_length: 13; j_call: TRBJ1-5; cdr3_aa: CASSLDWGQPQHF
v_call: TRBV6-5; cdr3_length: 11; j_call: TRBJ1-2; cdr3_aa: CASRRDYGYTF
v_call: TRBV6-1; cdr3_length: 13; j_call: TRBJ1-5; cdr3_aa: CASSYQGGQPQHF
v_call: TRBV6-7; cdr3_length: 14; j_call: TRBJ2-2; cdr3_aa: CASGMGPSTGELFF
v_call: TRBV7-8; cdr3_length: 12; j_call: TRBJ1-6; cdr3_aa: CASFSVDSPLHF
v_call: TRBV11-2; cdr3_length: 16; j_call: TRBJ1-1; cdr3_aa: CASSPQGFTANTEAFF
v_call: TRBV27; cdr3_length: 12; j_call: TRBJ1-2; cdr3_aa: CASSSRGYGYTF
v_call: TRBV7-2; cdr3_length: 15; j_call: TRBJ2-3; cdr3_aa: CASSPRTSGGPGQYF
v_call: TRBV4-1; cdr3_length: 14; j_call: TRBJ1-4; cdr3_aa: CASSQVRTNEKLFF